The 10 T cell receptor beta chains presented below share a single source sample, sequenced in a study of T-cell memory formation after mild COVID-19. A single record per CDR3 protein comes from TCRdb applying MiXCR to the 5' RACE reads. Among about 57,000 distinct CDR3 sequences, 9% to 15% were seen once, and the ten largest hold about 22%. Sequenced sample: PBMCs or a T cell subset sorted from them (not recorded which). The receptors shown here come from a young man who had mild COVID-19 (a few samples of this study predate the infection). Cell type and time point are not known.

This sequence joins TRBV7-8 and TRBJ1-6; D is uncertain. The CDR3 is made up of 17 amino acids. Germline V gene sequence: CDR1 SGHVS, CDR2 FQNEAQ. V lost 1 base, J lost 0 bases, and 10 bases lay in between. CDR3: CASSLVTGSSYNSPLHF. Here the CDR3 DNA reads TGTGCCAGCAGCTTAGTTACGGGGAGCTCCTATAATTCACCCCTCCACTTT.

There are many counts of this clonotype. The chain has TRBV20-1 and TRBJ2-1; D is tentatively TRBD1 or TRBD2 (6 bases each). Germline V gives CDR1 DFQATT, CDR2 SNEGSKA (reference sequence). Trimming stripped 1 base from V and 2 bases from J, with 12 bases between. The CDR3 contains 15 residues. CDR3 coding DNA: TGCAGTGCTAGAGCCGAGGAGGGGGCCTACAATGAGCAGTTCTTC. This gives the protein CSARAEEGAYNEQFF.

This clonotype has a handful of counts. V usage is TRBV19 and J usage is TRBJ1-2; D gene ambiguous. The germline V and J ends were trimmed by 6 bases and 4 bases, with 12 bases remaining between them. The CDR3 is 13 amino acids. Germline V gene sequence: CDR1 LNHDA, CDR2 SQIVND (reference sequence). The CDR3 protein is CASSPDGSYGYTF. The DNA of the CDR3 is TGTGCCAGTAGCCCCGACGGATCCTATGGCTACACCTTC.

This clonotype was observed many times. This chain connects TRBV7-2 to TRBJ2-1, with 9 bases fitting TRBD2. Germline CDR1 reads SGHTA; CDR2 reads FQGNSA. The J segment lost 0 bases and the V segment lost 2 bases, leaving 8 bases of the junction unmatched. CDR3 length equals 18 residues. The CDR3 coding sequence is TGTGCCAGCAGCTTACGGGAGCGGGGGGTCACCTCCTACAATGAGCAGTTCTTC. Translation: CASSLRERGVTSYNEQFF. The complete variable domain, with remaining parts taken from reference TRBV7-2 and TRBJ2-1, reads GAGVSQSPSNKVTEKGKDVELRCDPISGHTALYWYRQSLGQGLEFLIYFQGNSAPDKSGLPSDRFSAERTGGSVSTLTIQRTQQEDSAVYLCASSLRERGVTSYNEQFFGPGTRLTVL.

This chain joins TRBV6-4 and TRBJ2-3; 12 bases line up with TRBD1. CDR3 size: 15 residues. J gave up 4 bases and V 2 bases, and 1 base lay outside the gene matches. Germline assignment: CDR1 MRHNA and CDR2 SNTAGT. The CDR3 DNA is TGTGCCAGCAGTGACGGGACAGGGGGCGCAGATACGCAGTATTTT. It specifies CASSDGTGGADTQYF.

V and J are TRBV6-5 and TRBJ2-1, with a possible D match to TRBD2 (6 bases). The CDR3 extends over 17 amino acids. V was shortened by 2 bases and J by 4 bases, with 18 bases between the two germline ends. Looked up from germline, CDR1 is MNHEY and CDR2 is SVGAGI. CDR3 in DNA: TGTGCCAGCAGTTACGGGTGGGACTCCGAAAAATACAATGAGCAGTTCTTC. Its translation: CASSYGWDSEKYNEQFF.

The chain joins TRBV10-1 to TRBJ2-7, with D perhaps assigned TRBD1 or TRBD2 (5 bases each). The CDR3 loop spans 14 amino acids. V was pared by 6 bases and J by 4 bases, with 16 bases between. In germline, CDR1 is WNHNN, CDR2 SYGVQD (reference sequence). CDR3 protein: CASRGSLGDYEQYV. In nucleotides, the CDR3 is TGCGCCAGCAGAGGATCATTGGGGGATTACGAGCAGTACGTC.

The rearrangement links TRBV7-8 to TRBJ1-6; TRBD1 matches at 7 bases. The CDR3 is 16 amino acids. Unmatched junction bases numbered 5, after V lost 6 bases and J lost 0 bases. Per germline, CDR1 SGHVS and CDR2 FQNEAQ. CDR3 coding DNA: TGTGCCAGCAGAGGGACAGAGGACTCCTATAATTCACCCCTCCACTTT. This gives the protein CASRGTEDSYNSPLHF.

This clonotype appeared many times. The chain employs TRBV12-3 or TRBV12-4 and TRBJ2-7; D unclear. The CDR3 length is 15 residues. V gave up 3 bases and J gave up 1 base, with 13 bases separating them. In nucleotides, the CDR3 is TGTGCCAGCAGTTTTTCCAGCCACACATCCTACGAGCAGTACTTC. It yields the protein CASSFSSHTSYEQYF.

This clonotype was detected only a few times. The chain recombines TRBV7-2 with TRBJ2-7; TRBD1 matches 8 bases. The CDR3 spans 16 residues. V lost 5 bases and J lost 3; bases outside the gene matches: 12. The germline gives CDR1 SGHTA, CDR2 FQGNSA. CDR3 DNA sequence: TGTGCCAGCAGCGAAAATCTCGGACAGGGAGTCTACGAGCAGTACTTC. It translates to CASSENLGQGVYEQYF.